Below are 12 T cell receptor beta chains sequenced from a single sample in a study of beta chain features in type 1 diabetes. The sequenced template was cDNA made from the entire isolated RNA. The method was immunoSEQ multiplex PCR; TCRdb's version includes in-frame clones alone and lacks a portion of them. The table has over 700,000 clones, roughly 15% seen once. The sequencing input was naive CD4+ T cells from blood. Receptors originate from a woman in her late teens or twenties in good health.

This clone turned up a few times. The chain recombines TRBV28 with TRBJ2-1; D gene unclear. The V end was cut by 2 bases, the J end by 7 bases, with 18 bases between. The CDR3 covers 16 residues. Germline V gene lookup returns CDR1 MDHEN and CDR2 SYDVKM. The CDR3 nucleotides are TGTGCCAGCAGTTTAACCCCGAGCTTGTTCGCGAATGAGCAGTTCTTC. Encoded protein: CASSLTPSLFANEQFF.

V gene TRBV2 combines with J gene TRBJ2-5; D unresolved. The germline V and J ends were trimmed by 7 bases and 0 bases, with 12 bases remaining between them. The CDR3 is 14 residues long. Germline CDR1 is SNHLY and CDR2 is FYNNEI. This CDR3 is CASINTEYQETQYF. The CDR3 region has the DNA TGTGCCAGCATTAACACAGAGTACCAAGAGACCCAGTACTTC.

The chain couples TRBV5-6 to TRBJ1-4, with D possibly TRBD1 on 5 matching bases. This CDR3 comprises 15 residues. Deletions cut 1 base from V and 3 bases from J, with 10 bases between. Per germline, CDR1 SGHDT and CDR2 YYEEEE. This CDR3 reads CASSLQPGANEKLFF. The CDR3 nucleotides are TGTGCCAGCAGCTTGCAGCCGGGGGCTAATGAAAAACTGTTTTTT.

This clone was detected a few times. This rearrangement joins TRBV7-9 to TRBJ2-2; no firm D call. V dropped 5 bases and J dropped 4 bases, with 5 bases sitting between them. There are 12 residues in the CDR3. The germline CDR1 and CDR2 sequences are SEHNR and FQNEAQ (reference sequence). In DNA, the CDR3 is TGTGCCAGCAGCCCATCCACCGGGGAGCTGTTTTTT. Its translation is CASSPSTGELFF.

The V call is TRBV5-1, the J call TRBJ2-4; tentative D call: TRBD2 (6 bases). Germline assignment: CDR1 SGHRS and CDR2 YFSETQ. The CDR3 loop spans 14 amino acids. V gave up 3 bases and J gave up 1 base, with 8 bases separating them. CDR3 in DNA: TGCGCCAGCAGCTCAAGCGGGGCCAAAAACATTCAGTACTTC. Residues: CASSSSGAKNIQYF.

This clone has only a few counts. V is TRBV9 and J is TRBJ2-2; TRBD1 might be the D (5 bases). The CDR3 has 16 amino acids. CDR1 SGDLS and CDR2 YYNGEE come from the germline V gene. V lost 2 bases to trimming and J lost 4 bases, with 15 bases between them. CDR3 DNA: TGTGCCAGCAGCGTTTTTCAGGGTAGTTCCACCGGGGAGCTGTTTTTT. This codes for CASSVFQGSSTGELFF.

This clone came up a few times. The chain recombines TRBV5-4 with TRBJ2-1; possibly TRBD2 for D (6 bases). Looked up from germline, CDR1 is SGHNT and CDR2 is YYREEE (reference sequence). Trimming took 1 base from V and 0 from J, leaving 11 bases between them. CDR3 length: 16 residues. The CDR3 DNA sequence: TGTGCCAGCAGCTTGTCCCGCGGGATCTCCTACAATGAGCAGTTCTTC. Protein sequence: CASSLSRGISYNEQFF.

The chain recombines TRBV7-2 with TRBJ2-5; 13 bases are a match to TRBD2. Trimming took 5 bases from V and 5 from J; bases not matched to a gene: 5. Germline values: CDR1 SGHTA, CDR2 FQGNSA. CDR3 length: 15 residues. CDR3 DNA sequence: TGTGCCAGCAGCCGGACTAGCGGGGGTGGGGAGACCCAGTACTTC. This codes for CASSRTSGGGETQYF.

The chain combines TRBV27 with TRBJ1-6; D is perhaps TRBD1 (6 bases). The germline V gene has CDR1 MNHEY and CDR2 SMNVEV (reference sequence). The CDR3 runs to 15 residues. The V and J ends lost 7 bases and 7 bases respectively, with 17 bases between them. For the CDR3, the DNA is TGTGCCAGCACCCGGGAGCTGACAGGCAATTCACCCCTCCACTTT. Amino acids: CASTRELTGNSPLHF.

This clone appeared a few times. V and J are TRBV7-2 and TRBJ1-5; 12 positions match TRBD1. This CDR3 comprises 14 residues. Germline V gene data show CDR1 as SGHTA and CDR2 as FQGNSA. After removal of 3 bases from V and 6 bases from J, the junction contained 0 bases not matched to a gene. The DNA for the CDR3 is TGTGCCAGCAGCTTGGGACAGGGGGCTCAGCCCCAGCATTTT. Translation gives CASSLGQGAQPQHF.

J is TRBJ1-1 and V is TRBV2; 11 bases map to TRBD1. Germline-derived CDR1 and CDR2 are SNHLY and FYNNEI. The CDR3 spans 14 residues. Losses at the gene ends were 8 bases for V and 6 bases for J; bases not matched to a gene: 8. CDR3 protein: CASGKDRGLPEAFF. The CDR3 nucleotides are TGTGCCAGCGGGAAGGACAGGGGGCTACCTGAAGCTTTCTTT.

In its sample, this clone was seen a few times. The rearrangement uses TRBV20-1 and TRBJ2-1; unclear D gene. Germline V gene sequence: CDR1 DFQATT, CDR2 SNEGSKA (reference sequence). V shed 6 bases and J shed 7 bases, with 10 bases lying between them. The CDR3 runs 11 residues. The CDR3 loop reads CSASVWNEQFF. The CDR3 region has the DNA TGCAGTGCCTCAGTTTGGAATGAGCAGTTCTTC.